Presented here are 8 T cell receptor beta chains from one specimen sequenced in a study of blood T cell repertoires in COVID-19 (dated by TCRdb to about 2020). Libraries were prepared through the immunoSEQ multiplex PCR assay. The immuneACCESS repertoire file appears here via TCRdb, limited to in-frame rearrangements. These files lack a portion of the clones; in checked studies, under half of the deficit traces to unresolved V genes, and the cause of the others is not known. The sample profile shows approximately 190,000 clones; roughly 80% of them were found once. The ten largest make up around 6.9% of the sample. The sequencing sample was made of peripheral blood. These receptors all stem from a man aged 55 to 70 with acute or convalescent COVID-19.

The rearrangement uses TRBV7-6 and TRBJ1-1; possibly TRBD1 for D (5 bases). V shed 2 bases and J shed 1 base, with 8 bases lying between them. The CDR3 spans 14 residues. Germline V CDR1 and CDR2: SGHVS, FNYEAQ. The CDR3 DNA reads TGTGCCAGCAGCTTAAGGCAGGGGAACACTGAAGCTTTCTTT. It encodes CASSLRQGNTEAFF.

The V and J genes are TRBV7-3 and TRBJ2-7, with a possible D match to TRBD2 (5 bases). The CDR3 is made up of 13 amino acids. Per the germline V gene, CDR1 is SGHTA and CDR2 is FQGTGA. V lost 3 bases and J lost 6, with 12 bases in between. The CDR3 spells CASSFTTSAEQYF. The CDR3 DNA reads as TGTGCCAGCAGCTTCACCACTAGTGCCGAGCAGTACTTC. The variable domain in full, with the rest retrieved from reference TRBV7-3 and TRBJ2-7, is GAGVSQTPSNKVTEKGKYVELRCDPISGHTALYWYRQSLGQGPEFLIYFQGTGAADDSGLPNDRFFAVRPEGSVSTLKIQRTERGDSAVYLCASSFTTSAEQYFGPGTRLTVT.

The CDR3 region has the DNA TGTGCCAGCAGCTCCAGCGGAGGCACCGGGGAGCTGTTTTTT. Protein sequence: CASSSSGGTGELFF. V gene TRBV5-4 combines with J gene TRBJ2-2; D possibly corresponds to TRBD2 (5 bases). This CDR3 is 14 amino acids long. V lost 3 bases and J lost 4, with 10 bases in between. The germline V gene encodes CDR1 SGHNT and CDR2 YYREEE (reference sequence).

The chain is built from TRBV5-8 and TRBJ2-7; 7 nucleotides agree with TRBD1. Trimming cost V 0 bases and J 7 bases; bases outside gene matches: 7. Germline-derived CDR1 and CDR2 are SGHTS and YDEGEE. This CDR3 spans 14 amino acids. Here the CDR3 DNA reads TGTGCCAGCAGCTTGGGAAGGGGGCATAGAGAGCAGTACTTC. As protein: CASSLGRGHREQYF.

This chain uses TRBV10-3 with TRBJ1-2, with 10 bases matching TRBD1. The CDR3 is 14 residues long. With V trimmed by 0 bases and J by 8 bases, 3 bases remained unmatched. From germline, CDR1 is ENHRY and CDR2 SYGVKD. CDR3 nucleotide sequence: TGTGCCATCAGTGAGTCCGGGACAGGGGTAGGCTACACCTTC. Translation gives CAISESGTGVGYTF.

The chain recombines TRBV7-6 with TRBJ2-1, with TRBD1 as a possible D gene (6 bases). This CDR3 has 17 residues. CDR1 is SGHVS and CDR2 is FNYEAQ in the germline V gene. Trimming took off 1 base at V and 0 bases at J, with 13 bases between the two ends. Here the CDR3 reads CASSLGPRGSSYNEQFF. Here the CDR3 DNA reads TGTGCCAGCAGCTTAGGCCCCAGGGGCAGCTCCTACAATGAGCAGTTCTTC.

The chain uses TRBV7-8 and TRBJ1-1; TRBD1 matches at 7 bases. Trimming cost V 5 bases and J 1 base; bases outside gene matches: 4. The CDR3 contains 14 residues. The germline CDR1 and CDR2 sequences are SGHVS and FQNEAQ. CDR3 protein: CASSVDRPNTEAFF. CDR3 DNA sequence: TGTGCCAGCAGCGTGGACAGGCCGAACACTGAAGCTTTCTTT. The complete variable domain, with remaining parts taken from reference TRBV7-8 and TRBJ1-1, reads GAGVSQSPRYKVAKRGQDVALRCDPISGHVSLFWYQQALGQGPEFLTYFQNEAQLDKSGLPSDRFFAERPEGSVSTLKIQRTQQEDSAVYLCASSVDRPNTEAFFGQGTRLTVV.

V is TRBV10-3 and J is TRBJ1-1, with D tentatively TRBD1 (6 bases). With 6 bases removed from V and 2 bases from J, the gap between germline ends came to 10 bases. The germline V gene encodes CDR1 ENHRY and CDR2 SYGVKD. This CDR3 spans 13 amino acids. CDR3 nucleotide sequence: TGTGCCATCAGGATACAGGGAAACACTGAAGCTTTCTTT. Its translation: CAIRIQGNTEAFF.